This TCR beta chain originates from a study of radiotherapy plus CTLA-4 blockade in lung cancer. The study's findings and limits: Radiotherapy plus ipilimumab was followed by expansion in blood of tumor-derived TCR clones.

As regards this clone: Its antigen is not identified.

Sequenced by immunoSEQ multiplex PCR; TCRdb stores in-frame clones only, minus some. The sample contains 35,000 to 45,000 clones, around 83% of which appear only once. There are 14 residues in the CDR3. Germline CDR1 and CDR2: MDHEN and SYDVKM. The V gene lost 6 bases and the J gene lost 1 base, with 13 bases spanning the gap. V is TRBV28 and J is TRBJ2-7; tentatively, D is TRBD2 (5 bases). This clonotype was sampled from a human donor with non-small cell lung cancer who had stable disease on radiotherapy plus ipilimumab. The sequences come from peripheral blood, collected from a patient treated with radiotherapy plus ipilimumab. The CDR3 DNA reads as TGTGCCAGCAGAATGAGCGGCCGATCCTACGAGCAGTACTTC. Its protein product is CASRMSGRSYEQYF.